The entry below describes one T cell receptor (beta chain). Antigen: not known. The data stem from a study of neoadjuvant anti-PD-1 for oral cavity cancer. General study findings and limits: With a few patients per group, TCR findings need larger cohorts.

V lost 5 bases and J lost 3; bases outside the gene matches: 8. The length of the CDR3 is 15 residues. Germline V CDR1 and CDR2: SGHTA, FQGNSA. Two replicates per tumor sample, mostly from around 4.9 ug of genomic DNA. Here immunoSEQ multiplex PCR was the method, and the copy in TCRdb shows in-frame clones only, minus some. The table records some 40,000 clones, about 36% of them present only once. Time point denoted: after neoadjuvant nivolumab, at surgical resection. The patients had HPV-negative, locally advanced oral cavity squamous cell carcinoma. This clonotype originated in a person between 40 and 85 years old with oral cavity squamous cell carcinoma. Specimen: tumor tissue, collected after nivolumab (anti-PD-1) treatment. The chain uses TRBV7-2 and TRBJ2-7; 9 bases agree with TRBD2. CDR3 residues: CASSKGLADGYEQYF. The CDR3 nucleotides are TGTGCCAGCAGCAAGGGACTAGCAGACGGCTACGAGCAGTACTTC.